These 22 T cell receptor beta chains were sequenced from one sample in a study of T cell responses to AZD1222 COVID-19 vaccine. Measured with immunoSEQ multiplex PCR; TCRdb has only the in-frame clones, and not every one. This sample has about 120,000 clones, with approximately 91% found just once. The specimen comprised peripheral blood, sampled on day 0 of AZD1222 vaccination. The receptors derive from an adult in good health.

This chain uses TRBV19 with TRBJ1-1, with a tentative D call TRBD1 (5 bases). Per germline, CDR1 LNHDA and CDR2 SQIVND (reference sequence). V lost 3 bases and J lost 4, with 12 bases in between. The CDR3 covers 14 residues. The DNA of the CDR3 is TGTGCCAGTAGTATGCGGGAAAGGGGCACTGAAGCTTTCTTT. This codes for CASSMRERGTEAFF.

The V call is TRBV7-3, the J call TRBJ2-5; weak D call: TRBD2 (6 bases). CDR3 size: 15 residues. Trimming shortened V by 1 base and J by 3 bases, and 12 bases separated the two germline ends. The germline V gene has CDR1 SGHTA and CDR2 FQGTGA. CDR3 DNA: TGTGCCAGCAGCTTAAGTGGGACTCTAGAAGAGACCCAGTACTTC. It specifies CASSLSGTLEETQYF. Drawing the rest from reference TRBV7-3 and TRBJ2-5, the complete variable domain is GAGVSQTPSNKVTEKGKYVELRCDPISGHTALYWYRQSLGQGPEFLIYFQGTGAADDSGLPNDRFFAVRPEGSVSTLKIQRTERGDSAVYLCASSLSGTLEETQYFGPGTRLLVL.

The chain recombines TRBV7-2 with TRBJ2-5; possible D gene TRBD1, 7 bases. This CDR3 comprises 14 residues. Between the trimmed V and J ends, which lost 5 bases and 7 bases, there was a span of 17 bases. Germline lookup yields CDR1 SGHTA and CDR2 FQGNSA. The CDR3 spells CASSPRGETGTQYF. The CDR3 nucleotides read TGTGCCAGCAGCCCCAGGGGGGAGACTGGGACCCAGTACTTC.

This chain connects TRBV9 to TRBJ1-3; TRBD1 aligns across 7 bases. Germline V gene sequence: CDR1 SGDLS, CDR2 YYNGEE. The CDR3 is 16 amino acids. The V segment lost 4 bases and the J segment 1 base; nucleotides outside the gene matches: 8. The CDR3 here is CASSPPVGQSGNTIYF. The CDR3, as DNA: TGTGCCAGCAGCCCGCCCGTGGGACAGTCTGGAAACACCATATATTTT.

V is TRBV30 and J is TRBJ2-1, with D perhaps TRBD1 or TRBD2 (5 bases each). CDR3 length: 14 residues. CDR1 GTSNPN and CDR2 SVGIG come from the germline V gene (reference sequence). V was pared by 0 bases and J by 5 bases, with 11 bases between. This CDR3 reads CAWSVGTKDNEQFF. In DNA, the CDR3 is TGTGCCTGGAGTGTGGGGACCAAAGACAATGAGCAGTTCTTC.

This chain connects TRBV10-3 to TRBJ1-3, with 10 bases matching TRBD1. CDR3 length: 15 residues. The V gene's germline CDR1 is ENHRY and CDR2 SYGVKD. With 6 bases clipped from V and 6 bases from J, the junction kept 8 bases outside the gene matches. The CDR3 here is CAIRGDRGILNTIYF. The CDR3 region has the DNA TGTGCCATCAGAGGGGACAGGGGAATTTTAAACACCATATATTTT.

V and J are TRBV30 and TRBJ2-6, with D uncertain. The CDR3 length is 13 residues. Trimming removed 1 base at V and 0 bases at J, with 1 base between. The germline V gene encodes CDR1 GTSNPN and CDR2 SVGIG (reference sequence). The CDR3 here is CAWSASGANVLTF. Here the CDR3 DNA reads TGTGCCTGGAGTGCCTCTGGGGCCAACGTCCTGACTTTC.

The rearrangement joins TRBV12-3 or TRBV12-4 to TRBJ2-1; 8 bases line up with TRBD2. The CDR3 extends over 13 amino acids. The V segment lost 6 bases and the J segment 7 bases; nucleotides outside the gene matches: 5. The CDR3 DNA reads TGTGCCAGCAGCCTCGGGAGGGAGAATGAGCAGTTCTTC. Translation: CASSLGRENEQFF.

The rearrangement links TRBV19 to TRBJ2-7, with TRBD1 matching 9 bases. Trimming took 2 bases from V and 4 from J; bases not matched to a gene: 6. Germline V gene sequence: CDR1 LNHDA, CDR2 SQIVND (reference sequence). The CDR3 runs to 15 residues. CDR3: CASSIRGDRVYEQYF. The CDR3 nucleotides are TGTGCCAGTAGTATACGAGGGGACAGGGTTTACGAGCAGTACTTC.

The gene calls are TRBV25-1 and TRBJ2-1, with 11 bases matching TRBD2. The CDR3 is 16 amino acids. Trimming removed 2 bases from V and 3 bases from J; junction bases left unmatched: 3. Germline V lookup: CDR1 MGHDK, CDR2 SYGVNS. CDR3 nucleotide sequence: TGTGCCAGCAGTGAACCGGGACTAGCGGACTACAATGAGCAGTTCTTC. Translation: CASSEPGLADYNEQFF.

Worth noting for this clone: Other DNA sequences in this specimen translate into the identical CDR3. The chain combines TRBV3-1 (or the pseudogene TRBV3-2) with TRBJ2-7; D is perhaps TRBD1 or TRBD2 (5 bases each). There are 14 residues in the CDR3. Germline V CDR1 and CDR2: LGHDT, YNNKEL (reference sequence). Trimming took 1 base from V and 0 from J, leaving 7 bases between them. The CDR3 loop reads CASSQAGASYEQYF. The CDR3 DNA reads TGTGCCAGCAGCCAAGCCGGGGCCTCCTACGAGCAGTACTTC.

This rearrangement joins TRBV5-1 to TRBJ1-2; D is possibly TRBD1 (6 bases). The V end was cut by 0 bases, the J end by 1 base, with 13 bases between. CDR1 SGHRS and CDR2 YFSETQ come from the germline V gene. The CDR3 consists of 16 residues. CDR3 nucleotides: TGCGCCAGCAGCTTGGAGGGGGGAAAGAATAACTATGGCTACACCTTC. This translates into CASSLEGGKNNYGYTF.

The rearrangement uses TRBV28 and TRBJ1-5, with D tentatively TRBD1 (5 bases). Trimming removed 4 bases at V and 7 bases at J, with 11 bases between. This CDR3 contains 13 residues. CDR1 is MDHEN and CDR2 is SYDVKM in the germline V gene. CDR3 protein: CASSYQGWQPQHF. The DNA for the CDR3 is TGTGCCAGCAGTTATCAGGGTTGGCAGCCCCAGCATTTT.

The rearrangement uses TRBV10-3 and TRBJ1-1; 11 bases line up with TRBD1. The V segment lost 6 bases and the J segment 2 bases; nucleotides outside the gene matches: 5. The CDR3 consists of 15 residues. In germline, CDR1 is ENHRY, CDR2 SYGVKD. The CDR3 loop reads CAISGQGAQNTEAFF. CDR3 in DNA: TGTGCCATCAGCGGACAGGGGGCACAAAACACTGAAGCTTTCTTT.

The V and J genes are TRBV27 and TRBJ2-2; D is perhaps TRBD2 (5 bases). Germline-derived CDR1 and CDR2 are MNHEY and SMNVEV (reference sequence). This CDR3 contains 16 residues. The V and J ends lost 8 bases and 6 bases respectively, with 22 bases between them. This chain's CDR3 is CASGTPGVVWAGELFF. The CDR3 DNA is TGTGCCAGCGGAACCCCCGGGGTCGTCTGGGCCGGGGAGCTGTTTTTT.

The CDR3 coding sequence is TGTGCCAGTAGGATTCTAGCGGGAGCCGGCACAGATACGCAGTATTTT. This translates into CASRILAGAGTDTQYF. The chain recombines TRBV19 with TRBJ2-3; 10 bases agree with TRBD2. Germline CDR1 LNHDA, CDR2 SQIVND (reference sequence). The J segment lost 1 base and the V segment lost 6 bases, leaving 7 bases of the junction unmatched. The CDR3 loop spans 16 amino acids.

V and J are TRBV30 and TRBJ1-5; 7 bases match TRBD1. Germline CDR1 and CDR2: GTSNPN and SVGIG (reference sequence). The CDR3 is 14 residues long. Losses at the gene ends were 0 bases for V and 3 bases for J; bases not matched to a gene: 2. The CDR3 loop reads CAWSVGTVNQPQHF. The CDR3 region has the DNA TGTGCCTGGAGTGTAGGGACAGTCAATCAGCCCCAGCATTTT. Supplemented by reference TRBV30 and TRBJ1-5, the full variable domain reads SQTIHQWPATLVQPVGSPLSLECTVEGTSNPNLYWYRQAAGRGLQLLFYSVGIGQISSEVPQNLSASRPQDRQFILSSKKLLLSDSGFYLCAWSVGTVNQPQHFGDGTRLSIL.

This sequence joins TRBV28 and TRBJ1-5; D is perhaps TRBD1 (5 bases). V was cut by 8 bases and J by 8 bases, with 25 bases left in between. The CDR3 sequence is 16 residues long. Germline-derived CDR1 and CDR2 are MDHEN and SYDVKM. CDR3 nucleotides: TGTGCCAGCGGAGGGGCCGGCGGGGTCTTCAGGGAGCCCCAGCATTTT. It codes for CASGGAGGVFREPQHF.

In this sample, this clone turned up once. This rearrangement joins TRBV10-1 to TRBJ1-4; maybe TRBD1 (5 bases). Germline CDR1 WNHNN, CDR2 SYGVQD (reference sequence). V lost 3 bases to trimming and J lost 2 bases, with 16 bases between them. The length of the CDR3 is 17 residues. The CDR3, as DNA: TGCGCCAGCAGTGACAGGGTTCTCCCGTATACTAATGAAAAACTGTTTTTT. Protein: CASSDRVLPYTNEKLFF.

This chain joins TRBV30 and TRBJ1-1, with unresolved D. V was trimmed by 4 bases and J by 6 bases, leaving 15 bases between them. This CDR3 comprises 13 residues. Germline-derived CDR1 and CDR2 are GTSNPN and SVGIG (reference sequence). The CDR3 region has the DNA TGTGCCTGGATCGGGTCGCGTGCTGCTGAAGCTTTCTTT. Protein: CAWIGSRAAEAFF. Full variable domain (missing parts from reference TRBV30 and TRBJ1-1): SQTIHQWPATLVQPVGSPLSLECTVEGTSNPNLYWYRQAAGRGLQLLFYSVGIGQISSEVPQNLSASRPQDRQFILSSKKLLLSDSGFYLCAWIGSRAAEAFFGQGTRLTVV.

This clone was detected only once. The V call is TRBV7-3, the J call TRBJ1-3, with D uncertain. Germline CDR1 SGHTA, CDR2 FQGTGA. This CDR3 contains 13 residues. The V gene lost 2 bases and the J gene lost 7 bases, with 9 bases spanning the gap. The CDR3 reads CASSLGPENTIYF. DNA for the CDR3: TGTGCCAGCAGCTTAGGTCCGGAGAACACCATATATTTT.

V gene TRBV2 combines with J gene TRBJ2-5, with 12 bases fitting TRBD2. Germline V CDR1 and CDR2: SNHLY, FYNNEI. The length of the CDR3 is 13 residues. J was trimmed by 12 bases and V by 6 bases; bases with no gene match: 8. The CDR3 DNA is TGTGCCAGCAGAGCCGGGACTAGCGGGTTCAAGTACTTC. It encodes CASRAGTSGFKYF. The full variable domain, with the rest looked up from reference TRBV2 and TRBJ2-5, is EPEVTQTPSHQVTQMGQEVILRCVPISNHLYFYWYRQILGQKVEFLVSFYNNEISEKSEIFDDQFSVERPDGSNFTLKIRSTKLEDSAMYFCASRAGTSGFKYFGPGTRLLVL.